The next 15 T cell receptor beta chains were all read from a single sample in a study of shared clonotypes between healthy human individuals. Cells designated naive CD8 were CD45RO-negative and were positively selected for CCR7, with terminally differentiated effector memory CD45RA+ cells excluded. Measured with immunoSEQ multiplex PCR; TCRdb has only the in-frame clones, and not every one. This table has millions of clones, just over 90% appearing once. The source material was naive CD8+ T cells from PBMCs. The receptors originated from a man between 18 and 29 years old in good health. Some clones in this sample may be carry-over from other donors' samples.

The J gene is TRBJ2-3, the V gene TRBV28, with 12 positions matching TRBD2. Germline V gene sequence: CDR1 MDHEN, CDR2 SYDVKM. Trimming cost V 5 bases and J 5 bases; bases outside gene matches: 8. This CDR3 contains 16 residues. CDR3 in DNA: TGTGCCAGCAGTCCTGGACTAGCGGGGCCACTAGATACGCAGTATTTT. Translation gives CASSPGLAGPLDTQYF. Variable domain in full (rest from reference TRBV28 and TRBJ2-3): DVKVTQSSRYLVKRTGEKVFLECVQDMDHENMFWYRQDPGLGLRLIYFSYDVKMKEKGDIPEGYSVSREKKERFSLILESASTNQTSMYLCASSPGLAGPLDTQYFGPGTRLTVL.

This chain connects TRBV1 to TRBJ2-1; TRBD2 reflects the table's D call only, with no check against the DNA. TRBV1 has pseudogene status. The CDR3 totals 18 residues. CDR3 sequence: CTSSQPAMTSGRGGEQFF. DNA of the CDR3: TGCACCAGCAGCCAACCCGCGATGACTAGCGGGAGGGGTGGTGAGCAGTTCTTC.

The CDR3 sequence: CASFRLGGQETQYF. The CDR3 nucleotides read TGTGCCAGCTTCCGACTAGGGGGCCAAGAGACCCAGTACTTC. This chain connects TRBV2 to TRBJ2-5, with D perhaps assigned TRBD1 or TRBD2 (6 bases each). The CDR3 loop spans 14 amino acids. With 8 bases removed from V and 1 base from J, the gap between germline ends came to 14 bases. From germline, CDR1 is SNHLY and CDR2 FYNNEI. Using reference TRBV2 and TRBJ2-5 for the parts outside the CDR3, the full variable domain is EPEVTQTPSHQVTQMGQEVILRCVPISNHLYFYWYRQILGQKVEFLVSFYNNEISEKSEIFDDQFSVERPDGSNFTLKIRSTKLEDSAMYFCASFRLGGQETQYFGPGTRLLVL.

This sequence joins TRBV27 and TRBJ2-7; TRBD1 agrees at 7 bases. The ends lost 6 bases at V and 1 base at J; junction bases unmatched: 3. The CDR3 length is 13 residues. Germline CDR1 MNHEY, CDR2 SMNVEV (reference sequence). CDR3 nucleotide sequence: TGTGCCAGCAGGACAGGGCCGTCCTACGAGCAGTACTTC. This sequence encodes CASRTGPSYEQYF.

The chain links TRBV7-8 to TRBJ2-2; the D gene is possibly TRBD1 (5 bases). Trimming stripped 3 bases from V and 4 bases from J, with 12 bases between. This CDR3 spans 15 amino acids. Per the germline V gene, CDR1 is SGHVS and CDR2 is FQNEAQ. CDR3 DNA sequence: TGTGCCAGCAGCTTGGCGTGGGGCCTCACCGGGGAGCTGTTTTTT. Translated: CASSLAWGLTGELFF.

The chain has TRBV27 and TRBJ2-5; D not certain. V was pared by 9 bases and J by 0 bases, with 17 bases between. This CDR3 comprises 15 residues. The germline V gene encodes CDR1 MNHEY and CDR2 SMNVEV (reference sequence). The CDR3 DNA is TGTGCCAGTATGCGTGTCGGCTGGTACCAAGAGACCCAGTACTTC. Protein sequence: CASMRVGWYQETQYF.

The chain has TRBV5-6 and TRBJ1-1; 8 nucleotides match TRBD1. CDR3 size: 13 residues. The trim removed 10 bases at V and 2 bases at J, leaving 7 bases unmatched. Germline V gives CDR1 SGHDT, CDR2 YYEEEE. The chain's CDR3 is CAGSDRGNTEAFF. CDR3 sequence (DNA): TGTGCCGGGTCCGACAGGGGAAACACTGAAGCTTTCTTT.

The CDR3 here is CASSGDTGLTYQETQYF. Written as DNA, the CDR3 is TGTGCCAGCAGCGGAGACACCGGATTAACGTACCAAGAGACCCAGTACTTC. This chain uses TRBV7-9 with TRBJ2-5; D is undetermined. CDR3 length: 17 residues. From germline, CDR1 is SEHNR and CDR2 FQNEAQ (reference sequence). Trimming left V 5 bases short and J 0 bases short, with 19 bases between.

The genes are TRBV10-2 and TRBJ2-3, with 7 bases fitting TRBD2. Germline loops: CDR1 WSHSY, CDR2 SAAADI. This CDR3 region has 13 residues. Trimming removed 3 bases from V and 9 bases from J; junction bases left unmatched: 6. CDR3 sequence: CASSDMTSLTQYF. CDR3 coding DNA: TGCGCCAGCAGTGATATGACTAGCCTCACGCAGTATTTT.

This clone was observed once. The rearrangement links TRBV10-3 to TRBJ2-3; tentatively, D is TRBD1 or TRBD2 (6 bases each). V dropped 3 bases and J dropped 0 bases, with 13 bases sitting between them. The germline gives CDR1 ENHRY, CDR2 SYGVKD. CDR3 size: 16 residues. The CDR3 is CAISEKKGGSTDTQYF. Here the CDR3 DNA reads TGTGCCATCAGTGAAAAAAAGGGGGGAAGCACAGATACGCAGTATTTT.

The chain links TRBV4-1 to TRBJ1-2; D might be TRBD1 (5 bases). Trimming stripped 0 bases from V and 1 base from J, with 21 bases between. Germline CDR1 MGHRA, CDR2 YSYEKL. There are 19 residues in the CDR3. In nucleotides, the CDR3 is TGCGCCAGCAGCCAAGACCCAGGGACGGGAATAGTCATTAACTATGGCTACACCTTC. Protein product: CASSQDPGTGIVINYGYTF.

The chain couples TRBV6-1 to TRBJ2-7; 7 nucleotides align to TRBD2. This CDR3 is built from 16 residues. V dropped 1 base and J dropped 2; count of bases not matched to a gene: 8. In germline, CDR1 is MNHNS, CDR2 SASEGT. CDR3 in DNA: TGTGCCAGCAGTGAAGGTATAGGGGAGGGGCCCTACGAGCAGTACTTC. The encoded protein is CASSEGIGEGPYEQYF.

This clone is a singleton in its sample. The identical CDR3 is also encoded by other nucleotide sequences in the sample. The chain joins TRBV7-9 to TRBJ2-3, with 8 bases matching TRBD2. CDR3 length equals 16 residues. The germline V gene has CDR1 SEHNR and CDR2 FQNEAQ (reference sequence). V trimming: 4 bases; J trimming: 0 bases; junction bases outside the gene matches: 6. The CDR3 is CASSSTSGGSTDTQYF. In nucleotides, the CDR3 is TGTGCCAGCAGCTCCACTAGCGGAGGGAGCACAGATACGCAGTATTTT.

A remark on this clone: The same CDR3 can be traced to other DNA sequences in this sample. This chain joins TRBV5-4 and TRBJ2-7; D remains unclear. The V end was cut by 2 bases, the J end by 2 bases, with 8 bases between. Germline CDR1 reads SGHNT; CDR2 reads YYREEE (reference sequence). The CDR3 sequence is 13 residues long. CDR3 amino acids: CASSFGTTYEQYF. Written as DNA, the CDR3 is TGTGCCAGCAGCTTCGGCACAACCTACGAGCAGTACTTC.

The rearrangement uses TRBV7-2 and TRBJ2-6; D unresolved. V lost 5 bases to trimming and J lost 0 bases, with 8 bases between them. Germline V gives CDR1 SGHTA, CDR2 FQGNSA. This CDR3 comprises 15 residues. The DNA for the CDR3 is TGTGCCAGCAGCCCCGCAGCCTCTGGGGCCAACGTCCTGACTTTC. Protein: CASSPAASGANVLTF.